Presented here are 19 T cell receptor beta chains from one specimen sequenced in a study of patients and donors after allogeneic stem cell transplantation. Each CDR3 protein gets one entry after TCRdb re-called the RT-PCR reads with MiXCR. The data contain approximately 98,000 distinct CDR3 sequences, roughly 35% of them singletons. The sequenced sample was blood, either unsorted or a sorted T cell fraction (not recorded which). The receptors derive from a human donor who was either an allogeneic HSCT recipient or a stem cell or donor lymphocyte infusion donor (not recorded which). It is not recorded whose cells these are; they may come from a transplant donor.

This rearrangement joins TRBV7-2 to TRBJ1-6; D is perhaps TRBD1 (6 bases). Trimming removed 5 bases from V and 8 bases from J, with 16 bases in between. This CDR3 comprises 15 residues. Germline V gene sequence: CDR1 SGHTA, CDR2 FQGNSA. CDR3 amino acids: CASSPLQGSDSPLHF. The CDR3 nucleotides read TGTGCCAGCAGCCCCCTACAGGGATCGGATTCACCCCTCCACTTT.

This clonotype was seen only a few times. The J gene is TRBJ1-3, the V gene TRBV7-2; no reliable D call. The CDR3 runs to 17 residues. Trimming removed 0 bases from V and 0 bases from J, with 12 bases in between. Germline V gene lookup returns CDR1 SGHTA and CDR2 FQGNSA. The CDR3 sequence is CASSLAYDGSSGNTIYF. CDR3 sequence (DNA): TGTGCCAGCAGCTTAGCTTACGACGGGAGCTCTGGAAACACCATATATTTT.

The rearrangement joins TRBV20-1 to TRBJ2-1; the match to TRBD2 covers 9 bases. CDR3 length: 14 residues. Germline V gene lookup returns CDR1 DFQATT and CDR2 SNEGSKA (reference sequence). V trimming: 6 bases; J trimming: 4 bases; junction bases outside the gene matches: 7. The CDR3 spells CSAPGLAGYNEQFF. The CDR3 DNA reads TGCAGTGCACCGGGACTAGCTGGTTACAATGAGCAGTTCTTC.

V gene TRBV11-1 combines with J gene TRBJ2-4, with D hard to call. The ends were cut back, 0 bases at V and 8 bases at J, with 8 bases in the middle. The CDR3 length is 13 residues. Germline CDR1 and CDR2: SGHAT and FQDESV (reference sequence). The CDR3 DNA is TGTGCCAGCAGCTTAGCGTCGAGAGACATTCAGTACTTC. Its protein product is CASSLASRDIQYF. The variable domain in full, with the rest retrieved from reference TRBV11-1 and TRBJ2-4, is EAEVAQSPRYKITEKSQAVAFWCDPISGHATLYWYRQILGQGPELLVQFQDESVVDDSQLPKDRFSAERLKGVDSTLKIQPAELGDSAMYLCASSLASRDIQYFGAGTRLSVL.

The chain is built from TRBV20-1 and TRBJ2-4; D unresolved. The CDR3 runs to 12 residues. Germline V gene data show CDR1 as DFQATT and CDR2 as SNEGSKA (reference sequence). V lost 6 bases and J 0 bases, leaving 6 bases between the germline ends. The CDR3 spells CSAPVAKNIQYF. The DNA for the CDR3 is TGCAGTGCCCCGGTAGCCAAAAACATTCAGTACTTC.

CDR3 sequence reads: CASSAMEGSTEAFF. The CDR3 DNA is TGTGCCAGCAGTGCGATGGAAGGGAGCACTGAAGCTTTCTTT. The rearrangement links TRBV6-5 to TRBJ1-1; unclear D gene. CDR3 length: 14 residues. Trimming cost V 5 bases and J 4 bases, with 14 bases left between them. Germline CDR1 MNHEY, CDR2 SVGAGI.

The chain links TRBV6-6 to TRBJ1-4; D is perhaps TRBD1 (5 bases). This CDR3 spans 13 amino acids. Deletions cut 6 bases from V and 8 bases from J, with 13 bases between. The germline V gene has CDR1 MNHNY and CDR2 SVGAGI (reference sequence). Here the CDR3 DNA reads TGTGCCAGCAGCCTTTCTGGGGCAGAAAAACTGTTTTTT. Its protein product is CASSLSGAEKLFF.

J is TRBJ2-1 and V is TRBV20-1; 7 bases align to TRBD1. There are 15 residues in the CDR3. Germline V CDR1 and CDR2: DFQATT, SNEGSKA (reference sequence). After removal of 4 bases from V and 0 bases from J, the junction contained 6 bases not matched to a gene. The CDR3 is CSANSGGSSYNEQFF. The CDR3 nucleotides are TGCAGTGCTAACTCAGGGGGTAGCTCCTACAATGAGCAGTTCTTC.

This clonotype was found a few times. The V gene is TRBV20-1, the J gene TRBJ1-6; D remains unclear. This CDR3 is 12 amino acids long. From germline, CDR1 is DFQATT and CDR2 SNEGSKA (reference sequence). Deletions cut 6 bases from V and 9 bases from J, with 12 bases between. The CDR3 protein is CSATTLRSPLHF. CDR3 coding DNA: TGCAGTGCAACGACACTACGTTCACCCCTCCACTTT.

This clonotype was observed a few times. The chain joins TRBV5-1 to TRBJ1-3, with D possibly TRBD1 on 5 matching bases. V was trimmed by 4 bases and J by 5 bases, leaving 10 bases between them. Germline CDR1 is SGHRS and CDR2 is YFSETQ. This CDR3 contains 13 residues. The CDR3 protein is CASSPQGRNTIYF. The CDR3 DNA reads TGCGCCAGCAGCCCTCAGGGAAGAAACACCATATATTTT.

Only a few counts were recorded for this clonotype. This chain connects TRBV10-2 to TRBJ1-1; no clear D gene. V lost 0 bases to trimming and J lost 1 base, with 9 bases between them. Germline loops: CDR1 WSHSY, CDR2 SAAADI. This CDR3 spans 15 amino acids. The CDR3 sequence is CASSESSLGNTEAFF. The CDR3 DNA is TGCGCCAGCAGTGAGTCCTCCTTGGGGAACACTGAAGCTTTCTTT.

This clonotype was counted between two and nine times. V is TRBV15 and J is TRBJ2-4; 8 positions agree with TRBD2. This CDR3 region has 15 residues. Germline values: CDR1 LNHNV, CDR2 YYDKDF (reference sequence). Trimming took 1 base from V and 7 from J; bases not matched to a gene: 6. Written as DNA, the CDR3 is TGTGCCACCAGCAGAGTTCCAGCGGGAGCTAACATTCAGTACTTC. Translated: CATSRVPAGANIQYF.

This clonotype turned up a few times. The chain links TRBV10-3 to TRBJ2-7; 10 nucleotides agree with TRBD1. Germline lookup yields CDR1 ENHRY and CDR2 SYGVKD. The trim removed 4 bases at V and 5 bases at J, leaving 5 bases unmatched. This CDR3 comprises 14 residues. The CDR3 spells CAISVGQGHHEQYF. Here the CDR3 DNA reads TGTGCCATCAGTGTGGGACAGGGGCACCACGAGCAGTACTTC.

The chain has TRBV6-2 or TRBV6-3 and TRBJ2-3; D remains unclear. This CDR3 contains 14 residues. Trimming pared 6 bases from V and 2 bases from J, leaving 12 bases between. Germline V gene data show CDR1 as MNHEY and CDR2 as SVGEGT. The CDR3 loop reads CASSRRIITDTQYF. DNA of the CDR3: TGTGCCAGCAGCAGACGGATTATCACAGATACGCAGTATTTT.

This clonotype was recorded a few times. The chain carries TRBV7-9 and TRBJ1-3; possibly TRBD1 for D (5 bases). Germline values: CDR1 SEHNR, CDR2 FQNEAQ (reference sequence). V dropped 4 bases and J dropped 4 bases, with 11 bases sitting between them. There are 14 residues in the CDR3. This CDR3 reads CASSSGGLGNTIYF. The CDR3 coding sequence is TGTGCCAGCAGCTCCGGGGGACTGGGAAACACCATATATTTT.

The V gene is TRBV5-1, the J gene TRBJ2-1, with TRBD2 matching over 14 bases. The V gene end was trimmed by 4 bases and the J gene end by 6 bases; junction bases not matched to a gene: 3. This CDR3 has 15 residues. The germline CDR1 and CDR2 sequences are SGHRS and YFSETQ. The DNA of the CDR3 is TGCGCCAGCAGCGCCGGGACTAGCGGGAGCAATGAGCAGTTCTTC. Protein sequence: CASSAGTSGSNEQFF.

The CDR3 sequence is CASSHPFGQGARNTEAFF. The CDR3 DNA reads TGTGCCAGCAGCCATCCTTTCGGACAGGGGGCCCGGAACACTGAAGCTTTCTTT. The rearrangement uses TRBV4-2 and TRBJ1-1; 11 bases fit TRBD1. The CDR3 is 18 amino acids. The V gene's germline CDR1 is LGHNA and CDR2 YNFKEQ. With 3 bases clipped from V and 1 base from J, the junction kept 10 bases outside the gene matches.

V is TRBV28 and J is TRBJ1-5; a weak D match, TRBD1 (5 bases). V was shortened by 7 bases and J by 2 bases, with 15 bases between the two germline ends. The germline CDR1 and CDR2 sequences are MDHEN and SYDVKM. The CDR3 consists of 15 residues. CDR3 coding DNA: TGTGCCAGCACCGTGGGGGGATCTCGCAATCAGCCCCAGCATTTT. This gives the protein CASTVGGSRNQPQHF.

This clonotype was seen more than once but under ten times. The rearrangement joins TRBV28 to TRBJ1-5, with 7 bases fitting TRBD1. The V and J ends lost 3 bases and 4 bases, in that order; junction bases with no gene match: 6. Per the germline V gene, CDR1 is MDHEN and CDR2 is SYDVKM. The length of the CDR3 is 15 residues. The CDR3 DNA is TGTGCCAGCAGTTTCCCGGGACAGTTTAATCAGCCCCAGCATTTT. This codes for CASSFPGQFNQPQHF.